This note documents a single TCR beta chain sequence. This entry comes from a study of T cell changes during pregnancy in multiple sclerosis. The CDR3 totals 15 residues. Germline CDR1 SGDLS, CDR2 YYNGEE. With V trimmed by 3 bases and J by 2 bases, 5 bases remained unmatched. Only in-frame clones appear in the TCRdb table, and some are missing; sequencing was by immunoSEQ multiplex PCR. Among 45,000 to 60,000 clones, around 92% were seen once, and the ten largest hold 0.7% to 0.9%. The receptor was isolated from a female donor with multiple sclerosis, enrolled in a pregnancy study. The specimen was CD4+ T cells from peripheral blood mononuclear cells, collected in the third trimester of pregnancy. The chain recombines TRBV9 with TRBJ1-2; 9 bases agree with TRBD1. This CDR3 is CASSARDRGNYGYTF. The CDR3 region has the DNA TGTGCCAGCAGCGCGAGAGACAGGGGGAACTATGGCTACACCTTC.